This is a list of T cell receptor beta chains from one sample in a study of cytomegalovirus exposure and HLA in healthy donors. Clones were read by immunoSEQ multiplex PCR, and TCRdb kept only the in-frame ones, dropping some. Here the sample spans about 140,000 clones, roughly three quarters being singletons. Sequencing was carried out using PBMCs. These receptors were obtained from a male donor in good health and CMV-seronegative. Each CDR3 is given with its conserved first and last residue. Fields, in order: clone size, CDR3 length, V gene, J gene, CDR3 protein. Some rows have no size entry. The others give once, few or many, or a class for an expanded clone.

.,18,TRBV18,TRBJ2-1,CASSPKRAGRSSYNEQFF
.,16,TRBV18,TRBJ2-3,CASSPMDRISTDTQYF
.,16,TRBV25-1,TRBJ2-3,CASSEVRGGDTDTQYF
.,16,TRBV7-9,TRBJ2-3,CASSPKLGISTDTQYF
.,15,TRBV7-6,TRBJ1-3,CASSTSSVSGNTIYF
.,14,TRBV27,TRBJ1-5,CASSLGGSNQPQHF
few,16,TRBV28,TRBJ2-3,CASSSASGAFTDTQYF
.,16,TRBV7-2,TRBJ2-1,CASSFLLGGTYNEQFF
.,17,TRBV5-1,TRBJ2-3,CASSHGLAPRSTDTQYF
.,16,TRBV19,TRBJ2-2,CASSIGGQGVRGELFF
.,15,TRBV5-1,TRBJ2-3,CASSFSGGPTDTQYF
.,17,TRBV21-1,TRBJ1-1,CASTKGRQGDSNTEAFF
.,13,TRBV29-1,TRBJ2-1,CSVPGTRGDEQFF
.,18,TRBV11-2,TRBJ2-1,CASSLGVWSGAGEDEQFF
.,12,TRBV28,TRBJ1-2,CASSLSGLGYTF
once,13,TRBV2,.,CASSRDRSDEQYF
.,18,TRBV7-9,TRBJ2-3,CSSSLAEGRQGSTDTQYF
.,12,TRBV18,TRBJ2-5,CASSPEGETQYF
.,16,TRBV28,TRBJ1-5,CASSLPLDRNNQPQHF
.,13,TRBV19,TRBJ2-7,CASSPQVSYEQYF
.,17,TRBV15,TRBJ1-2,CATSSASWGRRVNGYTF
few,15,TRBV2,TRBJ2-7,CASSPDRGRSYEQYF
.,13,TRBV5-6,TRBJ2-2,CATTPRATGELFF
.,15,TRBV18,TRBJ1-2,CASSPVTERGRGYTF
.,14,TRBV11-2,TRBJ2-7,CASSLVPSGYEQYF
.,13,TRBV6-6,TRBJ1-5,CASRQELNQPQHF
.,14,TRBV5-1,.,CASSLGTGPYEQYF